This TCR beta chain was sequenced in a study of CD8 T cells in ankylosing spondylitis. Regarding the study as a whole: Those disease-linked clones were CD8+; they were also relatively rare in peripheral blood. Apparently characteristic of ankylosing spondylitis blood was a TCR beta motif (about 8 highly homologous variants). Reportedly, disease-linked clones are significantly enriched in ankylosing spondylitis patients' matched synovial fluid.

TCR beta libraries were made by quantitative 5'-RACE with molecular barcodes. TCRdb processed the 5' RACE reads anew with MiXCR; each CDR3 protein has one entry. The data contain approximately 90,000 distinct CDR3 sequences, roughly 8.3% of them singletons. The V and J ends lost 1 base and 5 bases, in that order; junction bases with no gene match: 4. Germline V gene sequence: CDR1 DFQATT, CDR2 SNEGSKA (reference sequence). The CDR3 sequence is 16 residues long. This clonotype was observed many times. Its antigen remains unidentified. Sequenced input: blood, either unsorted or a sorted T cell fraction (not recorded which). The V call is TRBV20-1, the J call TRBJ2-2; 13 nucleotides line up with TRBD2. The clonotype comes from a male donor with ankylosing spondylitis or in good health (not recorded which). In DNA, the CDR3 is TGCAGTGCTAGAGTCCCGGGACTAGCGGGAACCGGGGAGCTGTTTTTT. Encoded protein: CSARVPGLAGTGELFF.